This T cell receptor (beta chain) was profiled in a study of regulatory T cells in long-lasting Graves disease. The time point: newly diagnosed GD, antithyroid drugs for less than 3 months. PBMCs were the source of the RNA used for TCR sequencing. Points from the study as a whole: Persistent patients shared more public clonotypes (roughly 3,000) than newly diagnosed patients (approximately 960).

Researchers made TCR beta libraries by using iRepertoire HTBI primers and running Arm-PCR on CDR3 regions. TCRdb called the multiplex PCR reads again in MiXCR, with one record for every CDR3 protein. The sample consists of 350,000 to 500,000 distinct CDR3 sequences, about 15% of them appearing once. In germline, CDR1 is KGHDR, CDR2 SFDVKD. CDR3 length: 15 residues. Trimming removed 3 bases from V and 5 bases from J, with 16 bases in between. This clonotype was recorded many times. What it recognizes is unknown. These data were also reused for a study on T cells in Graves' hyperthyroidism and ophthalmopathy.

V is TRBV24-1 and J is TRBJ2-7, with TRBD1 as a possible D gene (5 bases). This receptor was taken from a woman in her twenties or thirties with Graves disease. The sample here was peripheral blood mononuclear cells (PBMCs), taken at new diagnosis, from a patient treated with antithyroid drugs. Here the CDR3 DNA reads TGTGCCACCAGTGATCGCTTCAGGGATAGGCACGAGCAGTACTTC. This codes for CATSDRFRDRHEQYF.